Below, 5 T cell receptor beta chains from the same sample are listed, as sequenced in a study of Ad26.COV2.S vaccination and SARS-CoV-2 variants. The data were produced by immunoSEQ multiplex PCR, yet TCRdb's version contains in-frame clones alone and is incomplete. The table has some 500,000 clones, 89% seen once; the top ten hold 2.5% to 3%. Stated treatment: roughly 18 received Ad26.COV2.S at low or high dose, single or two shots; 5 received placebo; per-sample allocation not given. Samples analyzed were those drawn on day 63 after the first vaccine or placebo injection. Sequences were derived from peripheral blood, sampled in a trial of Ad26.COV2.S vaccine versus placebo. The source of these receptors is a person between 18 and 59 years old who received the Ad26.COV2.S COVID-19 vaccine or a placebo.

In nucleotides, the CDR3 is TGCAGTGCTAGAGTGGGTCAGCCCCAGCATTTT. It yields the protein CSARVGQPQHF. The rearrangement joins TRBV20-1 to TRBJ1-5; D is unresolved. The CDR3 is 11 residues long. CDR1 is DFQATT and CDR2 is SNEGSKA in the germline V gene (reference sequence). V was clipped by 1 base and J by 6 bases, with 4 bases between them.

This chain links TRBV5-1 with TRBJ2-3; D ambiguous. This CDR3 contains 15 residues. The V gene's germline CDR1 is SGHRS and CDR2 YFSETQ. Trimming cost V 2 bases and J 2 bases, with 12 bases left between them. The CDR3 DNA reads TGCGCCAGCAGCTTTGCCGGACCGCACACAGATACGCAGTATTTT. This sequence encodes CASSFAGPHTDTQYF.

The chain is built from TRBV28 and TRBJ1-1; D remains unclear. This CDR3 is 12 amino acids long. V lost 1 base and J lost 8, with 8 bases in between. The V gene's germline CDR1 is MDHEN and CDR2 SYDVKM. The CDR3 DNA follows: TGTGCCAGCAGTTTATTAGAGCGGGAAGCTTTCTTT. The encoded protein is CASSLLEREAFF.

This chain uses TRBV7-9 with TRBJ2-2, with D unclear. V lost 3 bases, J lost 5 bases, and 7 bases lay in between. CDR1 and CDR2 (germline): SEHNR, FQNEAQ (reference sequence). CDR3 length equals 13 residues. The CDR3 DNA reads TGTGCCAGCAGCTTGTTGGGAACCGGGGAGCTGTTTTTT. Residues: CASSLLGTGELFF.

The chain couples TRBV13 to TRBJ2-7; D is perhaps TRBD2 (7 bases). The germline CDR1 and CDR2 sequences are PRHDT and FYEKMQ (reference sequence). The CDR3 contains 15 residues. V dropped 5 bases and J dropped 0 bases, with 14 bases sitting between them. DNA for the CDR3: TGTGCCAGCAGCCTAACGCGGGGGCCCTCCTACGAGCAGTACTTC. Amino acids: CASSLTRGPSYEQYF.